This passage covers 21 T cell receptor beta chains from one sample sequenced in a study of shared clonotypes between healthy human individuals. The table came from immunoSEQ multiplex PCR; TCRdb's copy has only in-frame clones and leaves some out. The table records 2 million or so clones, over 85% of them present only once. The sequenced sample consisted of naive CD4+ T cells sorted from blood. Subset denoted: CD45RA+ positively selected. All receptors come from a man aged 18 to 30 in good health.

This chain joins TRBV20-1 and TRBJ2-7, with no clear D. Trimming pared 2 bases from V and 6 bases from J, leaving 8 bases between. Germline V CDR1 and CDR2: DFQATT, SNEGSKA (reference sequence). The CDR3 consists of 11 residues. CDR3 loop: CSARLGSEQYF. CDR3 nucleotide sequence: TGCAGTGCTAGATTGGGTTCCGAGCAGTACTTC.

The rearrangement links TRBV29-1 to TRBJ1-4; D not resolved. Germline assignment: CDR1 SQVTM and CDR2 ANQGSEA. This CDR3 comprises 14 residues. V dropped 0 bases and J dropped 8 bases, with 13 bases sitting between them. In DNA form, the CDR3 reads TGCAGCGTTGAAGATCGGGATCTTGGGGAAAAACTGTTTTTT. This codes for CSVEDRDLGEKLFF.

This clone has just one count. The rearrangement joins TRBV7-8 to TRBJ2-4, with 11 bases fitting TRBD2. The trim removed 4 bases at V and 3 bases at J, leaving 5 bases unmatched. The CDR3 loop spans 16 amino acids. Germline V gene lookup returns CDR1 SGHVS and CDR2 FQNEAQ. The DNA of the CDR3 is TGTGCCAGCAGCTCCTTAGCGGGAGGGTACAAAAACATTCAGTACTTC. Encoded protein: CASSSLAGGYKNIQYF.

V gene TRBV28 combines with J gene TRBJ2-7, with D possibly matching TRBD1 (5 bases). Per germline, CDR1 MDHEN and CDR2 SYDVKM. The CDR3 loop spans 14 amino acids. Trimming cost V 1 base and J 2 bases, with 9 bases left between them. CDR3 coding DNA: TGTGCCAGCAGTTTATTCAGGGAACCCTACGAGCAGTACTTC. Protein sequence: CASSLFREPYEQYF. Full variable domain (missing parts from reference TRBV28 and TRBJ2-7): DVKVTQSSRYLVKRTGEKVFLECVQDMDHENMFWYRQDPGLGLRLIYFSYDVKMKEKGDIPEGYSVSREKKERFSLILESASTNQTSMYLCASSLFREPYEQYFGPGTRLTVT.

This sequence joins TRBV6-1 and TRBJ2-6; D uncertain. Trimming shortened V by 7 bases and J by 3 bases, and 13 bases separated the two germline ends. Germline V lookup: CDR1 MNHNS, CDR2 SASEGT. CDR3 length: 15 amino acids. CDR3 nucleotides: TGTGCCAGCACTGATTGGGTTCTTGGGGCCAACGTCCTGACTTTC. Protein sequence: CASTDWVLGANVLTF.

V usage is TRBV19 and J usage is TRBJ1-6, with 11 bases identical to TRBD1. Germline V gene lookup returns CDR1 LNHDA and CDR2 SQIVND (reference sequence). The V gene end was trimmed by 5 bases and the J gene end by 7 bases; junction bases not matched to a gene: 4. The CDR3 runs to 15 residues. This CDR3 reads CASSPRTGGNSPLHF. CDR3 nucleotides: TGTGCCAGTAGTCCGCGGACAGGGGGCAATTCACCCCTCCACTTT. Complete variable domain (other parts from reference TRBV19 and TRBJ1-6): DGGITQSPKYLFRKEGQNVTLSCEQNLNHDAMYWYRQDPGQGLRLIYYSQIVNDFQKGDIAEGYSVSREKKESFPLTVTSAQKNPTAFYLCASSPRTGGNSPLHFGNGTRLTVT.

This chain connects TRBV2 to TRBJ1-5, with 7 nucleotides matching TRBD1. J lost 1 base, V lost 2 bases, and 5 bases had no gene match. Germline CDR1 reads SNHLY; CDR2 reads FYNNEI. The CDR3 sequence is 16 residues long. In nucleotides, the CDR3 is TGTGCCAGCAGTGAAAGGGGGCGAGAGAGCAATCAGCCCCAGCATTTT. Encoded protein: CASSERGRESNQPQHF.

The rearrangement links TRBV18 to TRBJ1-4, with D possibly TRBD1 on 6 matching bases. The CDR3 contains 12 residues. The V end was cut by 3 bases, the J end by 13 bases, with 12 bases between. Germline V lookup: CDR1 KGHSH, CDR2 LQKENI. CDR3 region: CASSPDSGTLFF. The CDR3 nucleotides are TGTGCCAGCTCACCGGACAGCGGTACACTGTTTTTT.

CDR3 loop: CASSQGLLSAYEQYF. DNA of the CDR3: TGCGCCAGCAGCCAGGGACTTCTTAGCGCCTACGAGCAGTACTTC. The chain links TRBV4-1 to TRBJ2-7; perhaps TRBD2 as D (6 bases). CDR3 length: 15 residues. Between the trimmed V and J ends, which lost 3 bases and 2 bases, there was a span of 14 bases. Germline V gene sequence: CDR1 MGHRA, CDR2 YSYEKL.

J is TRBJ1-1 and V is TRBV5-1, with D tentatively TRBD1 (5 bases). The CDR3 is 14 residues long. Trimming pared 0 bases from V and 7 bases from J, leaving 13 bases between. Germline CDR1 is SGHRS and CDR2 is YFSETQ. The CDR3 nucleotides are TGCGCCAGCAGCTTGGATGAGGGGTACGGTGAAGCTTTCTTT. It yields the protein CASSLDEGYGEAFF.

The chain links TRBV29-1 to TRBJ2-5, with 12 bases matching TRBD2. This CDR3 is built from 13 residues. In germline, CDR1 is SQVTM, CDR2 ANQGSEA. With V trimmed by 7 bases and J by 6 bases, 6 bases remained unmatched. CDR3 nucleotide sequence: TGCAGCGCCGGACTAGCGGGGATAAAGACCCAGTACTTC. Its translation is CSAGLAGIKTQYF.

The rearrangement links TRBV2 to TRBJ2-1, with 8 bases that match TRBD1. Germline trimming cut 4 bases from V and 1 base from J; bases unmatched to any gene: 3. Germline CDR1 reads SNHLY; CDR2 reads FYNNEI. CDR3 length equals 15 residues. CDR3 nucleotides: TGTGCCAGCAGTGGGACAGGGAAATCCTACAATGAGCAGTTCTTC. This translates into CASSGTGKSYNEQFF.

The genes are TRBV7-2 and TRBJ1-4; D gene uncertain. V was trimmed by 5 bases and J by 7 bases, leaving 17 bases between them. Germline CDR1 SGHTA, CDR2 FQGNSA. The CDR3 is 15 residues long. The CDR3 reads CASSPEGPRGEKLFF. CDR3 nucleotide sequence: TGTGCCAGCAGCCCAGAAGGGCCGAGAGGTGAAAAACTGTTTTTT.

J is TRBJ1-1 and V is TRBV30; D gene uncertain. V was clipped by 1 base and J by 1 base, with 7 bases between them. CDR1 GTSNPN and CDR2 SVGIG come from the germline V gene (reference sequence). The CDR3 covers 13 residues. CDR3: CAWSEQQNTEAFF. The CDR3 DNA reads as TGTGCCTGGAGTGAACAGCAGAACACTGAAGCTTTCTTT.

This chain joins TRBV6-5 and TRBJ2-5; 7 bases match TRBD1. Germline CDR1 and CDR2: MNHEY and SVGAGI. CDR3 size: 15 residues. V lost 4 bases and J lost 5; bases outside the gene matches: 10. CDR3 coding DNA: TGTGCCAGCAGTTCACAGGGGACCTTAGGGGAGACCCAGTACTTC. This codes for CASSSQGTLGETQYF.

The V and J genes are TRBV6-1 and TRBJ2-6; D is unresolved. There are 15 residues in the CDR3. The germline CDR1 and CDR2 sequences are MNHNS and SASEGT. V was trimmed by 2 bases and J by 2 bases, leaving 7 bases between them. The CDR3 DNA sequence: TGTGCCAGCAGTGAAAGGCACGCTGGGGCCAACGTCCTGACTTTC. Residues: CASSERHAGANVLTF.

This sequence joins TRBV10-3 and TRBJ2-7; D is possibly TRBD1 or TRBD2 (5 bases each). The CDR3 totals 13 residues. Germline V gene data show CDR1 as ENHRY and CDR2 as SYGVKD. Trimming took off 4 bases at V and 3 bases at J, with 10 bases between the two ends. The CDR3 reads CAISASGHYEQYF. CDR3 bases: TGTGCCATCAGTGCCAGCGGACACTACGAGCAGTACTTC.

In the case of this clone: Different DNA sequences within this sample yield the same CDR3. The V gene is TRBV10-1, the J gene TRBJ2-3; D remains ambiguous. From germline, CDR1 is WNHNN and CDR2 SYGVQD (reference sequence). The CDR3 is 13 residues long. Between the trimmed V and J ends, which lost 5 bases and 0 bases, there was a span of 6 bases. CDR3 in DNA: TGCGCCAGCAGTAGTGGTAGCACAGATACGCAGTATTTT. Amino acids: CASSSGSTDTQYF.

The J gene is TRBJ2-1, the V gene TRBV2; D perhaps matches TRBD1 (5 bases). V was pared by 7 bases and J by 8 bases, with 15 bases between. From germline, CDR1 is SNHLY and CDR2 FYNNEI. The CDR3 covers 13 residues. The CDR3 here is CASTPGNRHEQFF. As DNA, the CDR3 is TGTGCCAGCACGCCAGGGAATAGGCATGAGCAGTTCTTC.

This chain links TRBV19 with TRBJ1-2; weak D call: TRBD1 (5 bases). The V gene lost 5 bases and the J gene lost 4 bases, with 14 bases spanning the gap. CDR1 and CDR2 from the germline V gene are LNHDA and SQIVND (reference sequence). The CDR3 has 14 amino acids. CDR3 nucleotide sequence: TGTGCCAGTAGTTCTACCGGGACGGGCTATGGCTACACCTTC. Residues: CASSSTGTGYGYTF.

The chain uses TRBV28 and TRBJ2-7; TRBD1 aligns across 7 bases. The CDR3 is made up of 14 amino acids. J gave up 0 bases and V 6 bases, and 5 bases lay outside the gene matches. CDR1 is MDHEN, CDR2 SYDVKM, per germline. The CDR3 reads CASSKQGPSYEQYF. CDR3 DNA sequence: TGTGCCAGCAGCAAACAGGGGCCCTCCTACGAGCAGTACTTC.